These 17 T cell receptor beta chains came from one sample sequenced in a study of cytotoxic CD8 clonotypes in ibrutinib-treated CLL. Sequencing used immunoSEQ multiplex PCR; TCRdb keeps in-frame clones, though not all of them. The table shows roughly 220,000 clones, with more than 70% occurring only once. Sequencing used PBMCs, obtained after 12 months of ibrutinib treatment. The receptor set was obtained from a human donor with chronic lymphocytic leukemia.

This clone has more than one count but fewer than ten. The CDR3, as DNA: TGTGCCAGCAGTTTAATGCGGGGTTCTGGAAACACCATATATTTT. Translated: CASSLMRGSGNTIYF. V and J are TRBV28 and TRBJ1-3; no firm D call. Looked up from germline, CDR1 is MDHEN and CDR2 is SYDVKM. The ends were cut back, 2 bases at V and 1 base at J, with 9 bases in the middle. The CDR3 is 15 residues long.

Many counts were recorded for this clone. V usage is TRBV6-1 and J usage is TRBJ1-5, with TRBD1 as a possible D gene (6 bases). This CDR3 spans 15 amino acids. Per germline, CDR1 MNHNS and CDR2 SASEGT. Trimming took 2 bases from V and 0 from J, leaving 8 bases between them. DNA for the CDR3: TGTGCCAGCAGTGAACACAGGGATAGCAATCAGCCCCAGCATTTT. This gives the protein CASSEHRDSNQPQHF.

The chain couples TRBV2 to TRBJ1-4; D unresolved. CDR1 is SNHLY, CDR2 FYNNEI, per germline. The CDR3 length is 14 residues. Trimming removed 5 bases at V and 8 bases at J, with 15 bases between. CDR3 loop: CASSRRARKEKLFF. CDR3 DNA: TGTGCCAGCAGTCGCCGGGCGCGGAAGGAAAAACTGTTTTTT.

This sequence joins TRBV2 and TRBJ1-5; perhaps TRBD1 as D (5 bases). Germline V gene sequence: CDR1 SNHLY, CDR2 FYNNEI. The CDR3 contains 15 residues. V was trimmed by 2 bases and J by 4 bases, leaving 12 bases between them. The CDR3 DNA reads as TGTGCCAGCAGTGAAAACCAGGGAGGAAATCAGCCCCAGCATTTT. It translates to CASSENQGGNQPQHF. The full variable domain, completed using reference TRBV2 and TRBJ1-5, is EPEVTQTPSHQVTQMGQEVILRCVPISNHLYFYWYRQILGQKVEFLVSFYNNEISEKSEIFDDQFSVERPDGSNFTLKIRSTKLEDSAMYFCASSENQGGNQPQHFGDGTRLSIL.

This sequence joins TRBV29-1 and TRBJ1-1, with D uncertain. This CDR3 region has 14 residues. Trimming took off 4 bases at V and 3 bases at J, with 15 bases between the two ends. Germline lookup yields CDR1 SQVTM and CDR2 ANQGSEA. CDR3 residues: CSVVGRTDHTEAFF. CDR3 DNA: TGCAGCGTTGTGGGGAGGACGGACCACACTGAAGCTTTCTTT.

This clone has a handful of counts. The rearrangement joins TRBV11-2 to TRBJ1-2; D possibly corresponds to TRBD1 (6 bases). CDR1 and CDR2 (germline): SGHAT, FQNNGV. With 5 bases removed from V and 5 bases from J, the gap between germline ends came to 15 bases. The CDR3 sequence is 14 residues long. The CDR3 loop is CASSLMGASYGYTF. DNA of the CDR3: TGTGCCAGCAGCCTAATGGGGGCTTCGTATGGCTACACCTTC.

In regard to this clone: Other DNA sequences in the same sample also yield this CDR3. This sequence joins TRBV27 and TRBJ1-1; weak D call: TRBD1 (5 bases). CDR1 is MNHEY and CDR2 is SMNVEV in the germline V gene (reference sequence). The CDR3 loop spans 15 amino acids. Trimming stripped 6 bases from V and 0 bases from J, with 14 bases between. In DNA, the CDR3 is TGTGCCAGCAGCCCCTGGGGCGGGATGAACACTGAAGCTTTCTTT. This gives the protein CASSPWGGMNTEAFF.

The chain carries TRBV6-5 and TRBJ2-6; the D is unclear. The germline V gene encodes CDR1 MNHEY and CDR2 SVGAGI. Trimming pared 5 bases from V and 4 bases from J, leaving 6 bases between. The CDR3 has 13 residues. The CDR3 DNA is TGTGCCAGCAGTGGCTTGGGGGCCAACGTCCTGACTTTC. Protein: CASSGLGANVLTF.

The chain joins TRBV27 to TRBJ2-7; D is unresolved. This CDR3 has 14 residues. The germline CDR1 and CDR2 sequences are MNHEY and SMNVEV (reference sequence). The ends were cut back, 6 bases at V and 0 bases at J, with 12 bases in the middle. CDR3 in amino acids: CASRPATSSYEQYF. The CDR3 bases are TGTGCCAGCAGACCCGCGACCAGCTCCTACGAGCAGTACTTC.

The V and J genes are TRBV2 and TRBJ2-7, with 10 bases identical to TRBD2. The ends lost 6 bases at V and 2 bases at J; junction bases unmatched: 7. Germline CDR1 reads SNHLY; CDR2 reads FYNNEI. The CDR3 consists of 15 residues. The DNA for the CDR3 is TGTGCCAGCAGCTTCAGCGGGAGGGTGACCTACGAGCAGTACTTC. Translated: CASSFSGRVTYEQYF.

The CDR3: CASGGRVNQPQHF. DNA of the CDR3: TGTGCCAGTGGGGGCCGGGTTAATCAGCCCCAGCATTTT. The rearrangement joins TRBV19 to TRBJ1-5; a possible D gene is TRBD1 (6 bases). Germline V gene data show CDR1 as LNHDA and CDR2 as SQIVND (reference sequence). There are 13 residues in the CDR3. The V end lost 8 bases, the J end lost 4 bases, and 12 bases lay between the germline ends.

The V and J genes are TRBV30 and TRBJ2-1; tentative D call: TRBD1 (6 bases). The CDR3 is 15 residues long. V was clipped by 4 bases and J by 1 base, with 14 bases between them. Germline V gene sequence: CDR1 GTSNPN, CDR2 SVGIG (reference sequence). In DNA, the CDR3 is TGTGCCTGGATAGCTGGGACATATTCCTACAATGAGCAGTTCTTC. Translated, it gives CAWIAGTYSYNEQFF.

The CDR3 here is CASKLAGGLRLGELFF. In DNA, the CDR3 is TGTGCCAGTAAGCTAGCGGGAGGGCTTCGTCTCGGGGAGCTGTTTTTT. The rearrangement links TRBV19 to TRBJ2-2; 12 bases match TRBD2. Trimming removed 7 bases from V and 7 bases from J; junction bases left unmatched: 10. The germline gives CDR1 LNHDA, CDR2 SQIVND (reference sequence). The length of the CDR3 is 16 residues.

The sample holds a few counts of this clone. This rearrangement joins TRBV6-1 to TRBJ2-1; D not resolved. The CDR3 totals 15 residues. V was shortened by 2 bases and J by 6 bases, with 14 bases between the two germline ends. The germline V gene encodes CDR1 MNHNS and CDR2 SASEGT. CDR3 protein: CASSEFRHAFNEQFF. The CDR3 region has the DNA TGTGCCAGCAGTGAATTTAGGCATGCATTCAATGAGCAGTTCTTC.

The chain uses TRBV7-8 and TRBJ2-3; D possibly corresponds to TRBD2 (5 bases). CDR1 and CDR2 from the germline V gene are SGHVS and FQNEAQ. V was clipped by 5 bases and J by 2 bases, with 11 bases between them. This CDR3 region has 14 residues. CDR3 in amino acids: CASSPASYTDTQYF. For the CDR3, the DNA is TGTGCCAGCAGCCCGGCTAGCTACACAGATACGCAGTATTTT. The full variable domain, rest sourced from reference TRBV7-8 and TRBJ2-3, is GAGVSQSPRYKVAKRGQDVALRCDPISGHVSLFWYQQALGQGPEFLTYFQNEAQLDKSGLPSDRFFAERPEGSVSTLKIQRTQQEDSAVYLCASSPASYTDTQYFGPGTRLTVL.

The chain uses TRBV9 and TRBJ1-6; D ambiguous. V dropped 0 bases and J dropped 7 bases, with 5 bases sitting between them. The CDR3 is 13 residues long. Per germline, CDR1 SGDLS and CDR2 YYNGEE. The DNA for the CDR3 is TGTGCCAGCAGCGTAGCTACCAATTCACCCCTCCACTTT. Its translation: CASSVATNSPLHF.

The CDR3 nucleotides read TGCGCCAGACAGTCCACAGATACGCAGTATTTT. This sequence encodes CARQSTDTQYF. This chain links TRBV10-1 with TRBJ2-3; D call uncertain. Between the trimmed V and J ends, which lost 9 bases and 2 bases, there was a span of 6 bases. In germline, CDR1 is WNHNN, CDR2 SYGVQD (reference sequence). The CDR3 consists of 11 residues.